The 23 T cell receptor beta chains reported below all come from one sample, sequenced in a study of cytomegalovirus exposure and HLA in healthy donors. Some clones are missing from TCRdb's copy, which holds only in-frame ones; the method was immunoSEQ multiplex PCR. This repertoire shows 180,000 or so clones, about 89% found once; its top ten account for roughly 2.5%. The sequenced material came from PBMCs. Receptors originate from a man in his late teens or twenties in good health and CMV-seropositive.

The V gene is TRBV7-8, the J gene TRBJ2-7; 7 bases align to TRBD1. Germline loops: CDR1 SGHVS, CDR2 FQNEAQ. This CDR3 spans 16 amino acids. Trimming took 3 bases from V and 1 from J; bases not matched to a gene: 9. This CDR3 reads CASSLNRGSGSYEQYF. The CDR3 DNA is TGTGCCAGCAGCTTGAACAGGGGTTCGGGATCCTACGAGCAGTACTTC.

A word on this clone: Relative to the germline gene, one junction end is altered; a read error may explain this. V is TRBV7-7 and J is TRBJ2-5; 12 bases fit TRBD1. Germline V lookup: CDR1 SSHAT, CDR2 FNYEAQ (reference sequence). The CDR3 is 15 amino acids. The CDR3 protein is CASSSWDRGLETQYF. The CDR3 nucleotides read TGTGCTAGCAGCTCATGGGACAGGGGGCTGGAGACCCAGTACTTC.

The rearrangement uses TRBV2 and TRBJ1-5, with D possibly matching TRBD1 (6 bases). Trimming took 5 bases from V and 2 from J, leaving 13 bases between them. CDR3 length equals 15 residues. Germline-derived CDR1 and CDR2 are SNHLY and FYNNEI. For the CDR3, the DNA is TGTGCCAGCAGTCGTGAACAGGGCCGCAATCAGCCCCAGCATTTT. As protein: CASSREQGRNQPQHF.

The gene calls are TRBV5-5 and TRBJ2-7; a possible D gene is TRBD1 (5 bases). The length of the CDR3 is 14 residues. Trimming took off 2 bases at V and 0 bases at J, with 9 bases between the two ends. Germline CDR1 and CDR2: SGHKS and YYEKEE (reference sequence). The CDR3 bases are TGTGCCAGCAGCTTCCAGGGCCGCTCCTACGAGCAGTACTTC. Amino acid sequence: CASSFQGRSYEQYF. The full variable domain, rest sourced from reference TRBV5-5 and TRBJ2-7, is DAGVTQSPTHLIKTRGQQVTLRCSPISGHKSVSWYQQVLGQGPQFIFQYYEKEERGRGNFPDRFSARQFPNYSSELNVNALLLGDSALYLCASSFQGRSYEQYFGPGTRLTVT.

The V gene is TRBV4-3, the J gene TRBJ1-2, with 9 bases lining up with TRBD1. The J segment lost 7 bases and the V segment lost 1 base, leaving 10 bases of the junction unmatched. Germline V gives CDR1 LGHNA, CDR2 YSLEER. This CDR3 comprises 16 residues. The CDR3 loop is CASSQGWDRVRGGYTF. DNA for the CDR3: TGCGCCAGCAGCCAAGGCTGGGACAGGGTTAGAGGTGGCTACACCTTC.

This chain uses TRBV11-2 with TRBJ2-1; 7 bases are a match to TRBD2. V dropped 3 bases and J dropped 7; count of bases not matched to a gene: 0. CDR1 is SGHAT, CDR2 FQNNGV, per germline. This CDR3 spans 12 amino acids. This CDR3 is CASSFSGNEQFF. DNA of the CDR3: TGTGCCAGCAGCTTTAGCGGGAATGAGCAGTTCTTC.

The CDR3 region is CASSLSPGGKTQYF. The CDR3 region has the DNA TGTGCCAGCAGCTTATCTCCCGGAGGAAAGACCCAGTACTTC. V and J are TRBV11-2 and TRBJ2-5; D possibly corresponds to TRBD2 (5 bases). The CDR3 totals 14 residues. V lost 2 bases and J 6 bases, leaving 13 bases between the germline ends. Germline loops: CDR1 SGHAT, CDR2 FQNNGV.

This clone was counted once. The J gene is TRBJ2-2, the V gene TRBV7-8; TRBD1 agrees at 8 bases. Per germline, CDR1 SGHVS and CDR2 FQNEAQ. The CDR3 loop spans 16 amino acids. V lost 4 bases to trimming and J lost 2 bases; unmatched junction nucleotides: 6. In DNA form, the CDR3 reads TGTGCCAGCAGCTGGGAGACAGGGGCTAACACCGGGGAGCTGTTTTTT. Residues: CASSWETGANTGELFF.

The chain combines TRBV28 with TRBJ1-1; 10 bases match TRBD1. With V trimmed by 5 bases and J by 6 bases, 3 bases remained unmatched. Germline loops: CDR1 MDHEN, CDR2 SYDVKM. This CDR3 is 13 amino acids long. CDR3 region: CASSMTGGSEAFF. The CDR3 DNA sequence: TGTGCCAGCAGTATGACAGGGGGCTCTGAAGCTTTCTTT.

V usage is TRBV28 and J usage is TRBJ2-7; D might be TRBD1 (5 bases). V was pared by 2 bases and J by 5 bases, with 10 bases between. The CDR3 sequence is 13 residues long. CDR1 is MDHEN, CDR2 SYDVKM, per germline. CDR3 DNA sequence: TGTGCCAGCAGTTTAATAGGGGTCCACGAGCAGTACTTC. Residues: CASSLIGVHEQYF.

CDR3 sequence (DNA): TGCGCCAGCAGCCAACCGGCTACAGGACTATTCACAGATACGCAGTATTTT. It is translated as CASSQPATGLFTDTQYF. V gene TRBV4-1 combines with J gene TRBJ2-3; possible D gene TRBD2, 6 bases. The V and J ends lost 2 bases and 2 bases respectively, with 17 bases between them. The CDR3 has 17 amino acids. CDR1 is MGHRA and CDR2 is YSYEKL in the germline V gene.

The CDR3, as DNA: TGTGCCAGCAGCGTACGGGACAATGAGGCTTTCTTT. Its protein is CASSVRDNEAFF. V gene TRBV7-2 combines with J gene TRBJ1-1, with TRBD1 as a possible D gene (6 bases). Germline V CDR1 and CDR2: SGHTA, FQGNSA. This CDR3 comprises 12 residues. Trimming pared 5 bases from V and 11 bases from J, leaving 15 bases between.

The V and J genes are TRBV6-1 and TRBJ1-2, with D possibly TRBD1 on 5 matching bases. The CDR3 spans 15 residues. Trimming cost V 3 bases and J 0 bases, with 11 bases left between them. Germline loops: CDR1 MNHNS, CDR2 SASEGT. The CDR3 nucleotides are TGTGCCAGCAGTGAGTGGGGCGGCACTAACTATGGCTACACCTTC. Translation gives CASSEWGGTNYGYTF.

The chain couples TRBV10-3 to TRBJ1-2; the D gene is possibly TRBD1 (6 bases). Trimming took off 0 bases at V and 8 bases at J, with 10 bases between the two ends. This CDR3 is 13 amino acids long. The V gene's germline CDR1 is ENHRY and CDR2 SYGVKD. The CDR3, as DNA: TGTGCCATCAGTGAGTCAACAGGGTGGGGCTACACCTTC. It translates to CAISESTGWGYTF.

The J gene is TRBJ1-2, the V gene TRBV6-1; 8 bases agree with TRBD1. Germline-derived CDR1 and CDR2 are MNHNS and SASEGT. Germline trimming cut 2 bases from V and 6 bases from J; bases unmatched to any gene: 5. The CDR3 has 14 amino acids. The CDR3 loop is CASSELQGEDGYTF. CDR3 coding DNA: TGTGCCAGCAGTGAACTACAGGGGGAGGATGGCTACACCTTC.

Here the CDR3 reads CSASNPAGDTGELFF. CDR3 nucleotides: TGCAGCGCCTCCAATCCAGCGGGAGACACCGGGGAGCTGTTTTTT. The chain employs TRBV29-1 and TRBJ2-2, with 8 positions matching TRBD2. After removal of 7 bases from V and 3 bases from J, the junction contained 10 bases not matched to a gene. Looked up from germline, CDR1 is SQVTM and CDR2 is ANQGSEA. The CDR3 is made up of 15 amino acids.

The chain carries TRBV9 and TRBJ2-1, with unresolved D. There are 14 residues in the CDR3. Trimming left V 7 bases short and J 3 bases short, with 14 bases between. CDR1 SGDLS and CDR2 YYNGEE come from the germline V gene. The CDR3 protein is CASSRVVDYNEQFF. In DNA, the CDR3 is TGTGCCAGCTCCCGGGTTGTCGACTACAATGAGCAGTTCTTC.

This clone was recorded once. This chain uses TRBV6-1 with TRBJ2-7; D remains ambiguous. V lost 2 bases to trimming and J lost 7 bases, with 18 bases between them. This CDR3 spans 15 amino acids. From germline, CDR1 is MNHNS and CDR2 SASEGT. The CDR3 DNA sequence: TGTGCCAGCAGTGAATATACAGCCGCTGCGTGGGAGCAGTACTTC. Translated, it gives CASSEYTAAAWEQYF.

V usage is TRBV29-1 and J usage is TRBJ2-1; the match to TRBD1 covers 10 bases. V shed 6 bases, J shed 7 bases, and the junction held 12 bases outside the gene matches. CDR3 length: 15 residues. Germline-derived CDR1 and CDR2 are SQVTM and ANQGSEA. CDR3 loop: CSVKISDRGRNEQFF. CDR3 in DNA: TGCAGCGTCAAGATCTCGGACAGGGGGAGGAATGAGCAGTTCTTC.

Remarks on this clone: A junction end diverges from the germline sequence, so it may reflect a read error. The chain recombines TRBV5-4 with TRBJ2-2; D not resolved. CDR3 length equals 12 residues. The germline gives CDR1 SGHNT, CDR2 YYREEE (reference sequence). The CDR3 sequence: CASSAKTGELFF. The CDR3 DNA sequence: TGTGCCAGCAGCGCGAAGACCGGGGAGCTGTTTTTT.

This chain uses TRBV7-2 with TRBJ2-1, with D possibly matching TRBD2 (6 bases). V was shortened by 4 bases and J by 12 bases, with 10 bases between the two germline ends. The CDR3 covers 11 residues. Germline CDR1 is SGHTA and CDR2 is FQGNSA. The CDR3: CASSSGRGQFF. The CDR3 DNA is TGTGCCAGCAGCTCCGGGCGGGGGCAGTTCTTC.

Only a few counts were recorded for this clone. CDR3 nucleotide sequence: TGCAGCGTCGAGAACTTGACAGGGGGCACCGGGGAGCTGTTTTTT. Protein sequence: CSVENLTGGTGELFF. The chain has TRBV29-1 and TRBJ2-2; TRBD1 agrees at 9 bases. The ends lost 6 bases at V and 4 bases at J; junction bases unmatched: 9. The CDR3 contains 15 residues. Germline CDR1 is SQVTM and CDR2 is ANQGSEA.

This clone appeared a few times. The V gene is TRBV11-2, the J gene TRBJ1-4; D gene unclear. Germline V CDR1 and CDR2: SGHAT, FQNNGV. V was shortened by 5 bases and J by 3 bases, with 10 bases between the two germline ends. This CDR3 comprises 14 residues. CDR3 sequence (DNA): TGTGCCAGCAGCCCCGGGTTCTCTAATGAAAAACTGTTTTTT. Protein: CASSPGFSNEKLFF.